The clone carrying this T cell receptor (beta chain) occurred many times. The antigen is undetermined. Diagnostic decisions used clinical symptoms, serum thyroxine and TRAb, thyroid ultrasound and orbital computed tomography. Fresh 10 ml peripheral blood yielded PBMCs. The V segment lost 0 bases and the J segment 6 bases; nucleotides outside the gene matches: 7. Looked up from germline, CDR1 is MNHEY and CDR2 is SMNVEV (reference sequence). The CDR3 contains 16 residues. TCR beta CDR3 regions were amplified from RNA. The HTBI primer set was used in a first-round RT-PCR of the TCR CDR3. TCRdb fed the multiplex PCR reads into MiXCR, producing one record per CDR3 protein. The sample holds roughly 400,000 distinct CDR3 sequences, roughly an eighth seen once. This sample was taken from a study of T cells in Graves' hyperthyroidism and ophthalmopathy. Whole-study results and caveats: The majority of expanded thyroid clonotypes above 0.001 also appeared in blood. Ophthalmopathy and stable hyperthyroidism were separated by a 13 V-J model.

The chain has TRBV27 and TRBJ1-5; 8 bases are a match to TRBD1. The sample comprised blood. This receptor was obtained from a man between 50 and 59 years old with Graves' ophthalmopathy. The CDR3 protein is CASSLSGTGRSQPQHF. For the CDR3, the DNA is TGTGCCAGCAGTTTATCCGGGACAGGTAGGAGTCAGCCCCAGCATTTT.